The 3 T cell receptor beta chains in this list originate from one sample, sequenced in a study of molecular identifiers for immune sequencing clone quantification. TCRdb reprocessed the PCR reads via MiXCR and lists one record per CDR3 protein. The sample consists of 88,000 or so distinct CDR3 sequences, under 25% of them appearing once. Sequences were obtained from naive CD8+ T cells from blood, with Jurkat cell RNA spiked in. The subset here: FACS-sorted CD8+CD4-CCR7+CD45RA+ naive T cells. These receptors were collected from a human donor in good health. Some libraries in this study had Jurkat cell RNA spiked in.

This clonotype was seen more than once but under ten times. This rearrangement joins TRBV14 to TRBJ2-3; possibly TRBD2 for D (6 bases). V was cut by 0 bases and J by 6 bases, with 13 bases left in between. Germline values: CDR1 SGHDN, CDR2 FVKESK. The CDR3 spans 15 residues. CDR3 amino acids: CASSQEWGEGDTQYF. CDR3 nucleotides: TGTGCCAGCAGCCAAGAATGGGGGGAAGGTGATACGCAGTATTTT.

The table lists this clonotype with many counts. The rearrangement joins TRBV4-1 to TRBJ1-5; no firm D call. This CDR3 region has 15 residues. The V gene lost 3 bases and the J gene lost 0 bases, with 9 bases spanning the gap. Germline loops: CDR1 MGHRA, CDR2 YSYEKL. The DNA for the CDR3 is TGCGCCAGCAGCCAGGCTGCACCTAGCAATCAGCCCCAGCATTTT. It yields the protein CASSQAAPSNQPQHF.

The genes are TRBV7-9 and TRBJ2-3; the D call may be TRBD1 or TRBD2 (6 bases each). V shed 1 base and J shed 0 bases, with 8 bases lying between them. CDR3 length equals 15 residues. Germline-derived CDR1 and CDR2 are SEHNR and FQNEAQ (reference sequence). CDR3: CASSLEGGSTDTQYF. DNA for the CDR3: TGTGCCAGCAGCTTAGAAGGGGGGAGCACAGATACGCAGTATTTT.